Below, 28 T cell receptor beta chains from the same sample are listed, as sequenced in a study of blood T cell repertoires in COVID-19. Produced via immunoSEQ multiplex PCR; TCRdb's table is partial and in-frame only. This table holds about 360,000 clones, about 88% found once. Sequencing was performed on peripheral blood. The source is a human donor in a cohort sampled during active COVID-19.

This clone has just one count. The J gene is TRBJ2-2, the V gene TRBV24-1, with 8 positions matching TRBD2. The CDR3 is 17 amino acids. Germline values: CDR1 KGHDR, CDR2 SFDVKD. Trimming removed 1 base from V and 5 bases from J; junction bases left unmatched: 8. The CDR3 DNA is TGTGCCACCAGTGATTTCCCTTCCGGGAGGGTGACCGGGGAGCTGTTTTTT. Translated: CATSDFPSGRVTGELFF.

The chain couples TRBV6-5 to TRBJ2-7, with TRBD1 matching over 8 bases. This CDR3 region has 12 residues. Germline CDR1 MNHEY, CDR2 SVGAGI. The trim removed 9 bases at V and 3 bases at J, leaving 4 bases unmatched. This chain's CDR3 is CASRQGNYEQYF. The CDR3 DNA is TGTGCCAGTAGACAGGGGAACTACGAGCAGTACTTC.

This rearrangement joins TRBV2 to TRBJ1-1, with a tentative D call TRBD1 (6 bases). Germline V gives CDR1 SNHLY, CDR2 FYNNEI. The CDR3 is 14 amino acids. V dropped 6 bases and J dropped 0 bases, with 11 bases sitting between them. This chain's CDR3 is CASRNRALNTEAFF. The CDR3, as DNA: TGTGCCAGCAGGAACAGGGCTCTGAACACTGAAGCTTTCTTT.

The count of this clone is one. The chain is built from TRBV19 and TRBJ2-7; D perhaps matches TRBD1 (5 bases). The germline CDR1 and CDR2 sequences are LNHDA and SQIVND (reference sequence). Trimming shortened V by 10 bases and J by 0 bases, and 10 bases separated the two germline ends. The CDR3 is made up of 12 amino acids. CDR3: CATQTDSYEQYF. CDR3 bases: TGTGCCACGCAGACAGACTCCTACGAGCAGTACTTC.

This chain links TRBV10-3 with TRBJ2-7, with TRBD2 as a possible D gene (5 bases). Germline CDR1 is ENHRY and CDR2 is SYGVKD. This CDR3 is 14 amino acids long. Trimming took 10 bases from V and 2 from J, leaving 18 bases between them. The DNA for the CDR3 is TGTGCCAGTAAGAGGGCGGAAGAAACCTACGAGCAGTACTTC. Protein: CASKRAEETYEQYF.

Here the CDR3 DNA reads TGTGCCAGCAGCCAAGTCATTCAAGAGACCCAGTACTTC. Translation: CASSQVIQETQYF. The V and J genes are TRBV14 and TRBJ2-5; D uncertain. The V and J ends lost 1 base and 2 bases respectively, with 5 bases between them. The length of the CDR3 is 13 residues. Germline CDR1 SGHDN, CDR2 FVKESK.

The genes are TRBV12-3 or TRBV12-4 and TRBJ2-2; tentatively, D is TRBD1 (6 bases). Deletions cut 5 bases from V and 6 bases from J, with 10 bases between. This CDR3 region has 13 residues. CDR3 region: CASSLTGPGELFF. Here the CDR3 DNA reads TGTGCCAGCAGTCTAACAGGGCCCGGGGAGCTGTTTTTT.

This clone showed up just once. The rearrangement links TRBV5-1 to TRBJ2-5; 11 bases are shared with TRBD1. Germline assignment: CDR1 SGHRS and CDR2 YFSETQ. The V gene end was trimmed by 5 bases and the J gene end by 7 bases; junction bases not matched to a gene: 4. There are 13 residues in the CDR3. This CDR3 reads CASSPGTGGTQYF. Written as DNA, the CDR3 is TGCGCCAGCAGTCCCGGGACAGGGGGGACCCAGTACTTC.

The CDR3 reads CASSVLDDPRDEQFF. In nucleotides, the CDR3 is TGTGCCAGCAGCGTACTAGATGACCCGCGGGATGAGCAGTTCTTC. The chain employs TRBV9 and TRBJ2-1, with D perhaps matching TRBD2 (5 bases). The V gene lost 1 base and the J gene lost 8 bases, with 16 bases spanning the gap. The germline CDR1 and CDR2 sequences are SGDLS and YYNGEE. There are 15 residues in the CDR3. Full variable domain (outside the CDR3, taken from reference TRBV9 and TRBJ2-1): DSGVTQTPKHLITATGQRVTLRCSPRSGDLSVYWYQQSLDQGLQFLIQYYNGEERAKGNILERFSAQQFPDLHSELNLSSLELGDSALYFCASSVLDDPRDEQFFGPGTRLTVL.

CDR3 amino acids: CASSLVPGWTEAFF. Written as DNA, the CDR3 is TGTGCCAGCAGCTTAGTACCAGGGTGGACTGAAGCTTTCTTT. The chain is built from TRBV7-9 and TRBJ1-1; possible D gene TRBD1, 5 bases. Germline V lookup: CDR1 SEHNR, CDR2 FQNEAQ (reference sequence). Trimming shortened V by 1 base and J by 5 bases, and 11 bases separated the two germline ends. The CDR3 spans 14 residues.

The chain recombines TRBV18 with TRBJ2-2, with D unclear. Germline V gives CDR1 KGHSH, CDR2 LQKENI. This CDR3 comprises 14 residues. With 3 bases removed from V and 5 bases from J, the gap between germline ends came to 10 bases. The CDR3 is CASSPLTETGELFF. The CDR3 DNA sequence: TGTGCCAGCTCACCGTTAACGGAGACCGGGGAGCTGTTTTTT.

The chain uses TRBV6-6 and TRBJ2-7; a possible D gene is TRBD1 (5 bases). Germline assignment: CDR1 MNHNY and CDR2 SVGAGI (reference sequence). V lost 6 bases and J 6 bases, leaving 12 bases between the germline ends. The CDR3 spans 12 residues. In nucleotides, the CDR3 is TGTGCCAGCAGAGTCAGGGATGGCGAGCAGTACTTC. Translating it yields CASRVRDGEQYF.

The chain has TRBV2 and TRBJ2-1; 12 bases are shared with TRBD2. This CDR3 is built from 15 residues. Germline CDR1 SNHLY, CDR2 FYNNEI. The trim removed 7 bases at V and 7 bases at J, leaving 8 bases unmatched. The CDR3 nucleotides are TGTGCCAGCACCTTTGCTAGCGGGGGGGCAAATGAGCAGTTCTTC. Amino acid sequence: CASTFASGGANEQFF.

This chain links TRBV7-3 with TRBJ1-5; 11 bases map to TRBD1. Trimming cost V 5 bases and J 0 bases; bases outside gene matches: 6. Germline lookup yields CDR1 SGHTA and CDR2 FQGTGA. The CDR3 sequence is 17 residues long. CDR3 amino acids: CASSHGTGGHSNQPQHF. The CDR3 bases are TGTGCCAGCAGCCACGGGACAGGGGGACATAGCAATCAGCCCCAGCATTTT.

The chain employs TRBV6-5 and TRBJ1-2, with 8 bases aligning to TRBD1. Germline V gives CDR1 MNHEY, CDR2 SVGAGI. CDR3 length equals 12 residues. Trimming took 10 bases from V and 8 from J; bases not matched to a gene: 9. The CDR3: CAIRRGTGGYTF. The CDR3 DNA reads as TGTGCCATCCGCCGGGGGACAGGCGGCTACACCTTC.

This sequence joins TRBV19 and TRBJ2-3; 15 nucleotides agree with TRBD2. After removal of 4 bases from V and 2 bases from J, the junction contained 7 bases not matched to a gene. Germline CDR1 is LNHDA and CDR2 is SQIVND (reference sequence). The CDR3 contains 18 residues. CDR3 in amino acids: CASSTGLAGGWATDTQYF. Written as DNA, the CDR3 is TGTGCCAGTAGTACCGGACTAGCGGGGGGGTGGGCCACAGATACGCAGTATTTT.

The gene calls are TRBV3-1 (or the pseudogene TRBV3-2) and TRBJ2-5; possible D gene TRBD2, 7 bases. Germline CDR1 and CDR2: LGHDT and YNNKEL (reference sequence). The V gene lost 0 bases and the J gene lost 2 bases, with 16 bases spanning the gap. The CDR3 loop spans 17 amino acids. The CDR3: CASSQELGGPPQETQYF. CDR3 nucleotides: TGTGCCAGCAGCCAAGAATTGGGGGGGCCACCACAAGAGACCCAGTACTTC.

This clone was recorded a few times. V usage is TRBV11-2 and J usage is TRBJ2-1; D might be TRBD1 (6 bases). CDR3 length: 13 residues. Trimming took off 5 bases at V and 6 bases at J, with 11 bases between the two ends. The germline CDR1 and CDR2 sequences are SGHAT and FQNNGV. The CDR3 nucleotides are TGTGCCAGCAGCCTGACAGGTATCAATGAGCAGTTCTTC. Translated: CASSLTGINEQFF.

The rearrangement links TRBV30 to TRBJ1-6; weak D call: TRBD1 (5 bases). There are 13 residues in the CDR3. Trimming took off 5 bases at V and 9 bases at J, with 14 bases between the two ends. CDR1 GTSNPN and CDR2 SVGIG come from the germline V gene (reference sequence). The CDR3 DNA reads TGTGCCTGGCACCGGGGGGGGGTTTCACCCCTCCACTTT. It translates to CAWHRGGVSPLHF.

The chain uses TRBV5-1 and TRBJ2-3; D might be TRBD2 (5 bases). The CDR3 runs to 14 residues. Between the trimmed V and J ends, which lost 1 base and 6 bases, there was a span of 12 bases. Per germline, CDR1 SGHRS and CDR2 YFSETQ. As DNA, the CDR3 is TGCGCCAGCAGCTTGTTTGGGTCGGGGGATACGCAGTATTTT. The encoded protein is CASSLFGSGDTQYF.

The J gene is TRBJ2-3, the V gene TRBV11-2; 12 bases align to TRBD2. V was clipped by 4 bases and J by 2 bases; unmatched bases: 10. The germline V gene encodes CDR1 SGHAT and CDR2 FQNNGV. The CDR3 has 18 amino acids. CDR3 amino acids: CASSYPVLAGGDTDTQYF. Written as DNA, the CDR3 is TGTGCCAGCAGCTACCCGGTTCTAGCGGGGGGGGACACAGATACGCAGTATTTT.

V is TRBV4-2 and J is TRBJ1-5; 8 bases are shared with TRBD1. The V gene's germline CDR1 is LGHNA and CDR2 YNFKEQ. J gave up 6 bases and V 0 bases, and 4 bases lay outside the gene matches. CDR3 length equals 15 residues. The CDR3 is CASSQEGQGTQPQHF. The CDR3 bases are TGTGCCAGCAGCCAAGAAGGACAGGGAACTCAGCCCCAGCATTTT.

This clone appeared a single time. J is TRBJ2-7 and V is TRBV5-1; D is unresolved. There are 13 residues in the CDR3. The germline V gene encodes CDR1 SGHRS and CDR2 YFSETQ. Trimming shortened V by 0 bases and J by 2 bases, and 6 bases separated the two germline ends. The CDR3 DNA reads TGCGCCAGCAGCTTGGCCCTACCCTACGAGCAGTACTTC. Its translation is CASSLALPYEQYF.

J is TRBJ2-2 and V is TRBV10-3, with a tentative D call TRBD1 (6 bases). Germline V gene data show CDR1 as ENHRY and CDR2 as SYGVKD. V lost 11 bases and J lost 4, with 29 bases in between. The CDR3 has 18 amino acids. This CDR3 is CASTIGSQRGSGTGELFF. For the CDR3, the DNA is TGTGCCTCAACAATAGGATCCCAAAGGGGGAGCGGCACCGGGGAGCTGTTTTTT.

This rearrangement joins TRBV6-4 to TRBJ2-2; a weak D match, TRBD2 (6 bases). V gave up 4 bases and J gave up 4 bases, with 10 bases separating them. CDR1 is MRHNA and CDR2 is SNTAGT in the germline V gene. The CDR3 runs to 14 residues. The CDR3 here is CASSGGTSTGELFF. The CDR3 nucleotides read TGTGCCAGCAGTGGCGGGACCTCCACCGGGGAGCTGTTTTTT.

The chain employs TRBV12-3 or TRBV12-4 and TRBJ1-6; D is perhaps TRBD1 (6 bases). Trimming cost V 10 bases and J 10 bases, with 17 bases left between them. The CDR3 runs 13 residues. CDR3 bases: TGTGCCACCCGTGGGACACTGGGGTCACCCCTCCACTTT. Translated: CATRGTLGSPLHF.

The V and J genes are TRBV28 and TRBJ2-3, with D possibly being TRBD2 (5 bases). V lost 6 bases to trimming and J lost 2 bases, with 18 bases between them. Germline-derived CDR1 and CDR2 are MDHEN and SYDVKM. This CDR3 comprises 16 residues. The CDR3: CASRRGGADNTDTQYF. CDR3 bases: TGTGCCAGCAGACGCGGAGGAGCAGATAACACAGATACGCAGTATTTT.

This chain connects TRBV28 to TRBJ2-7; TRBD2 might be the D (6 bases). The germline gives CDR1 MDHEN, CDR2 SYDVKM. This CDR3 contains 14 residues. Trimming took off 5 bases at V and 3 bases at J, with 14 bases between the two ends. CDR3 protein: CASSRAGPLYEQYF. The CDR3, as DNA: TGTGCCAGCAGTCGTGCGGGACCACTCTACGAGCAGTACTTC.